The source of this TCR beta chain is a study of blood T cells in healthy people across ages. Overall study findings and caveats: Estimated diversity across one million T cells was deemed an underestimate.

Per germline, CDR1 SGHTA and CDR2 FQGNSA. V was shortened by 1 base and J by 9 bases, with 8 bases between the two germline ends. This CDR3 spans 12 amino acids. A sample-barcoded 5' primer and a J-beta primer mix were used in a second PCR of roughly 6 to 11 cycles. TCRdb independently ran MiXCR on the 5' RACE reads; one entry per CDR3 protein. The data show approximately 2,000,000 distinct CDR3 sequences, with around 40% seen just once and about 23% held by the top ten. Comment on this clonotype: Its antigen remains unknown.

This chain links TRBV7-2 with TRBJ2-3; D is unresolved. The sample was blood. The clonotype was recovered from a human donor in good health. The CDR3 sequence is CASSLVTYTQYF. CDR3 sequence (DNA): TGTGCCAGCAGCTTAGTTACGTACACGCAGTATTTT.